This TCR beta chain originates from a study of Ad26.COV2.S vaccination and SARS-CoV-2 variants. Background on the study: Ad26.COV2.S arm of COV1001 included the donor. By the intramuscular route, Ad26.COV2.S was given once, or twice 56 days apart. Whole-study results and caveats: Participants in the vaccine arm had higher spike-specific TCR breadth; placebo recipients had lower.

Deletions cut 4 bases from V and 0 bases from J, with 15 bases between. Germline lookup yields CDR1 SGDLS and CDR2 YYNGEE. There are 16 residues in the CDR3. Treatment described: roughly 20 received Ad26.COV2.S at low or high dose, single or two shots; several received placebo; per-sample allocation not given. On day 63 after the first injection, vaccine and placebo recipients gave samples. Assay used: immunoSEQ multiplex PCR; TCRdb lists only in-frame clones, some missing. The sample comprises about 400,000 clones, around 92% of which are singletons, and about 1.7% rests with the top ten. This clone was seen only once. Its antigen is unknown.

The chain is built from TRBV9 and TRBJ2-3, with a tentative D call TRBD1 (6 bases). The sample was peripheral blood, taken in a trial of Ad26.COV2.S vaccine versus placebo. The TCR sequence derives from a person aged 18-60 years who received the Ad26.COV2.S COVID-19 vaccine or a placebo. The CDR3 reads CASSPPGTPSTDTQYF. CDR3 nucleotide sequence: TGTGCCAGCAGCCCCCCCGGGACACCAAGCACAGATACGCAGTATTTT.